The source of this T cell receptor (beta chain) is a study of blood T cell repertoires in COVID-19. Sequencing was performed with immunoSEQ multiplex PCR; in TCRdb, only in-frame clones are kept and a portion is missing. The sample includes 650,000 to 800,000 clones, approximately 90% of them seen just once. Source material: peripheral blood. This clonotype originated in a woman aged 18-35 years with acute or convalescent COVID-19.

This chain's CDR3 is CASGGGAGAYEQYF. DNA of the CDR3: TGCGCCAGCGGGGGAGGGGCGGGCGCCTACGAGCAGTACTTC. V and J are TRBV5-1 and TRBJ2-7; TRBD2 agrees at 7 bases. Germline CDR1 is SGHRS and CDR2 is YFSETQ. CDR3 size: 14 residues. Trimming at V came to 7 bases and at J to 2 bases, leaving 9 bases not matched to a gene. The full variable domain, with the rest looked up from reference TRBV5-1 and TRBJ2-7, is KAGVTQTPRYLIKTRGQQVTLSCSPISGHRSVSWYQQTPGQGLQFLFEYFSETQRNKGNFPGRFSGRQFSNSRSEMNVSTLELGDSALYLCASGGGAGAYEQYFGPGTRLTVT.